This T cell receptor (beta chain) was observed in a study of cytomegalovirus exposure and HLA in healthy donors. Study information: Of roughly 400 genotyped donors, approximately 80% clustered with self-reported Caucasian donors. General study findings and limits: TCR beta V segments were, for the most part, productive about 87% or about 30% of the time in an earlier analysis. One variant, a missense change in DCLRE1C, was linked in a later analysis to TCR beta V- and J-gene trimming. Available immune exposure information was restricted to CMV serostatus only.

V was clipped by 1 base and J by 0 bases; unmatched bases: 6. CDR3 length: 16 amino acids. CDR1 is SGHRS and CDR2 is YFSETQ in the germline V gene. Points on this clone: Its antigen is as yet unknown.

Amplification used 60 Vbeta primers and 13 Jbeta primers. The method was immunoSEQ multiplex PCR; TCRdb's version includes in-frame clones alone and lacks a portion of them. The sample includes 110,000 or so clones, 82% of them seen just once. The V and J genes are TRBV5-1 and TRBJ2-7; the match to TRBD1 covers 8 bases. The clonotype originates from a woman aged 18-29 years in good health and CMV-seronegative. Specimen: PBMCs. The CDR3, as DNA: TGCGCCAGCAGCTTGCGGGCAGGGGGCCCCTCCTACGAGCAGTACTTC. Translated, it gives CASSLRAGGPSYEQYF.